The present TCR beta chain was sequenced within a study of T cells in Graves' hyperthyroidism and ophthalmopathy. Points from the study as a whole: Ophthalmopathy got predicted by the model a median around six months before its onset.

Looked up from germline, CDR1 is DFQATT and CDR2 is SNEGSKA (reference sequence). The CDR3 runs 14 residues. V shed 3 bases and J shed 7 bases, with 16 bases lying between them. This clonotype appeared a few times. Antigen: not known. Disease lasting under 3 months, a NOSPECS grade of at least 4, and a Clinical Activity Score of at least 3 were features of the ophthalmopathy patients. Uncontrolled infection, other autoimmune disease, pregnancy or lactation excluded patients. Amplified TCR beta CDR3 regions came from RNA transcripts. Researchers ran a first-round RT-PCR on the TCR CDR3 using the HTBI primer set. TCRdb fed the multiplex PCR reads into MiXCR, producing one record per CDR3 protein. The sample consists of 400,000 to 550,000 distinct CDR3 sequences, around a quarter of them appearing once.

This TCR was sampled from a woman aged 30 to 39 with Graves' ophthalmopathy. The chain recombines TRBV20-1 with TRBJ2-1; D is possibly TRBD1 or TRBD2 (6 bases each). Sequencing was performed on blood. The CDR3 region is CSASLRGAGNEQFF. DNA of the CDR3: TGCAGTGCTAGTCTTAGGGGGGCGGGGAATGAGCAGTTCTTC.